These 20 T cell receptor beta chains originate from one sample sequenced in a study of cytomegalovirus exposure and HLA in healthy donors. The PCR was carried out with 60 Vbeta primers and 13 Jbeta primers. The data were produced by immunoSEQ multiplex PCR, yet TCRdb's version contains in-frame clones alone and is incomplete. The sample shows roughly 150,000 clones, approximately 84% of them seen only once. The sample taken for sequencing was PBMCs. Receptor source: a man aged 25 to 40 in good health and CMV-seropositive.

The chain links TRBV2 to TRBJ2-5, with D uncertain. Near its end, the DNA agrees better with TRBJ2-7, so the J call may be wrong. The germline gives CDR1 SNHLY, CDR2 FYNNEI. The CDR3 runs 14 residues. CDR3 DNA sequence: TGTGCCAGCAGTTTTGACTCGCTCGGCTACGAGCAGTACTTC. It translates to CASSFDSLGYEQYF.

CDR3 in DNA: TGTGCCAGCAGCTTCCTTCGGACACTCGGAGAGGATGGCTACACCTTC. This sequence encodes CASSFLRTLGEDGYTF. The chain employs TRBV7-9 and TRBJ1-2, with a tentative D call TRBD1 (5 bases). CDR3 length: 16 residues. The V and J ends lost 3 bases and 6 bases respectively, with 20 bases between them. Germline loops: CDR1 SEHNR, CDR2 FQNEAQ (reference sequence).

Only a few counts were recorded for this clone. One end of the junction varies from germline; a read error may be responsible. The rearrangement uses TRBV6-1 and TRBJ1-5, with D uncertain. The length of the CDR3 is 15 residues. Germline-derived CDR1 and CDR2 are MNHNS and SASEGT. Here the CDR3 reads CASSGGSYSDQPQHF. CDR3 coding DNA: TGTGCCAGCAGTGGAGGTTCCTATAGCGATCAGCCCCAGCATTTT.

This clone was seen just once. V gene TRBV7-9 combines with J gene TRBJ1-4, with 7 bases matching TRBD1. The V and J ends lost 2 bases and 4 bases, in that order; junction bases with no gene match: 4. The CDR3 is 15 residues long. Germline CDR1 is SEHNR and CDR2 is FQNEAQ (reference sequence). In DNA, the CDR3 is TGTGCCAGCAGCTTACAGGGACAGATTAATGAAAAACTGTTTTTT. Residues: CASSLQGQINEKLFF.

The V call is TRBV18, the J call TRBJ2-7; D perhaps matches TRBD1 (6 bases). In germline, CDR1 is KGHSH, CDR2 LQKENI. CDR3 length: 15 amino acids. V dropped 1 base and J dropped 6 bases, with 16 bases sitting between them. The CDR3 reads CASSPLKGEHPEQYV. The CDR3 bases are TGTGCCAGCTCACCACTGAAGGGGGAGCACCCCGAGCAGTACGTC.

The CDR3 protein is CASSPETGLVSGNTIYF. The CDR3 DNA follows: TGTGCCAGCAGCCCGGAGACAGGACTAGTCTCTGGAAACACCATATATTTT. This chain connects TRBV7-2 to TRBJ1-3; weak D call: TRBD1 (6 bases). The length of the CDR3 is 17 residues. V was pared by 5 bases and J by 0 bases, with 17 bases between. The V gene's germline CDR1 is SGHTA and CDR2 FQGNSA.

The chain carries TRBV25-1 and TRBJ2-7, with 9 bases lining up with TRBD2. CDR3 length: 16 amino acids. Trimming cost V 1 base and J 7 bases; bases outside gene matches: 11. Germline CDR1 reads MGHDK; CDR2 reads SYGVNS. CDR3 protein: CASSESRTSAPREQYF. For the CDR3, the DNA is TGTGCCAGCAGTGAATCCAGGACTAGCGCCCCCAGAGAGCAGTACTTC.

The chain carries TRBV19 and TRBJ2-7; 15 bases align to TRBD2. CDR1 and CDR2 from the germline V gene are LNHDA and SQIVND (reference sequence). V gave up 5 bases and J gave up 5 bases; unmatched junction bases: 4. The length of the CDR3 is 15 residues. The CDR3 DNA follows: TGTGCCAGTAGTTGGACTAGCGGGAGGGCCGACGAGCAGTACTTC. This gives the protein CASSWTSGRADEQYF.

The J gene is TRBJ2-7, the V gene TRBV28, with 10 bases identical to TRBD2. CDR1 and CDR2 from the germline V gene are MDHEN and SYDVKM. The CDR3 contains 14 residues. V was clipped by 7 bases and J by 0 bases; unmatched bases: 3. The CDR3 spells CASTLAGSSYEQYF. CDR3 DNA: TGTGCCAGCACACTAGCGGGAAGCTCCTACGAGCAGTACTTC.

The chain joins TRBV28 to TRBJ1-3; no firm D call. Trimming left V 3 bases short and J 1 base short, with 7 bases between. The CDR3 extends over 14 amino acids. Germline CDR1 MDHEN, CDR2 SYDVKM. CDR3 protein: CASSFARSGNTIYF. As DNA, the CDR3 is TGTGCCAGCAGTTTCGCCAGGTCTGGAAACACCATATATTTT. Full variable domain (missing parts from reference TRBV28 and TRBJ1-3): DVKVTQSSRYLVKRTGEKVFLECVQDMDHENMFWYRQDPGLGLRLIYFSYDVKMKEKGDIPEGYSVSREKKERFSLILESASTNQTSMYLCASSFARSGNTIYFGEGSWLTVV.

This chain joins TRBV18 and TRBJ2-3; 8 bases are shared with TRBD2. V lost 1 base and J lost 0; bases outside the gene matches: 6. The CDR3 has 17 amino acids. CDR1 KGHSH and CDR2 LQKENI come from the germline V gene. CDR3 loop: CASSPLPSGGSTDTQYF. The CDR3 coding sequence is TGTGCCAGCTCACCACTACCCAGCGGGGGAAGCACAGATACGCAGTATTTT.

The chain recombines TRBV7-6 with TRBJ1-2; 8 bases match TRBD1. CDR1 SGHVS and CDR2 FNYEAQ come from the germline V gene. V shed 2 bases, J shed 7 bases, and the junction held 9 bases outside the gene matches. The CDR3 has 15 residues. The CDR3 region has the DNA TGTGCCAGCAGCTTAATAGCAGGGGGCGAATTTGGCTACACCTTC. It specifies CASSLIAGGEFGYTF. Filled out from reference TRBV7-6 and TRBJ1-2, the complete variable domain reads GAGVSQSPRYKVTKRGQDVALRCDPISGHVSLYWYRQALGQGPEFLTYFNYEAQQDKSGLPNDRFSAERPEGSISTLTIQRTEQRDSAMYRCASSLIAGGEFGYTFGSGTRLTVV.

The genes are TRBV6-5 and TRBJ2-7; 9 nucleotides agree with TRBD1. The V and J ends lost 4 bases and 5 bases, in that order; junction bases with no gene match: 6. The CDR3 spans 14 residues. Per germline, CDR1 MNHEY and CDR2 SVGAGI. CDR3 DNA: TGTGCCAGCAGTTGGGAACAGGGGGCCCACGAGCAGTACTTC. Protein: CASSWEQGAHEQYF.

The CDR3 DNA sequence: TGCAGCGTTGATTTCGCTAACTATGGCTACACCTTC. Translating it yields CSVDFANYGYTF. This chain links TRBV29-1 with TRBJ1-2; D is undetermined. Germline assignment: CDR1 SQVTM and CDR2 ANQGSEA. The length of the CDR3 is 12 residues. V was clipped by 3 bases and J by 0 bases, with 5 bases between them.

The rearrangement links TRBV5-4 to TRBJ2-5; maybe TRBD1 (6 bases). Trimming pared 4 bases from V and 4 bases from J, leaving 11 bases between. There are 13 residues in the CDR3. Germline V gives CDR1 SGHNT, CDR2 YYREEE (reference sequence). The CDR3 protein is CASSATGGETQYF. The CDR3 DNA sequence: TGTGCCAGCAGCGCGACAGGAGGAGAGACCCAGTACTTC. Filled out from reference TRBV5-4 and TRBJ2-5, the complete variable domain reads ETGVTQSPTHLIKTRGQQVTLRCSSQSGHNTVSWYQQALGQGPQFIFQYYREEENGRGNFPPRFSGLQFPNYSSELNVNALELDDSALYLCASSATGGETQYFGPGTRLLVL.

The CDR3: CASTFGLAGGPGELFF. CDR3 sequence (DNA): TGTGCCAGCACTTTCGGGCTAGCGGGAGGACCCGGGGAGCTGTTTTTT. This chain joins TRBV27 and TRBJ2-2; 11 positions agree with TRBD2. J lost 6 bases, V lost 7 bases, and 10 bases had no gene match. CDR3 length: 16 amino acids. Germline CDR1 reads MNHEY; CDR2 reads SMNVEV (reference sequence).

This clone was recorded a few times. The CDR3 DNA is TGTGCCAGCGGGCGGGACAGGGGAATGGCCGGGGAGCTGTTTTTT. This sequence encodes CASGRDRGMAGELFF. V usage is TRBV6-1 and J usage is TRBJ2-2; 10 bases are a match to TRBD1. The CDR3 sequence is 15 residues long. After removal of 8 bases from V and 6 bases from J, the junction contained 9 bases not matched to a gene. Germline V gene sequence: CDR1 MNHNS, CDR2 SASEGT.

This clone was counted between two and nine times. The V and J genes are TRBV15 and TRBJ1-1; perhaps TRBD1 as D (5 bases). CDR1 is LNHNV, CDR2 YYDKDF, per germline (reference sequence). The CDR3 has 15 residues. The germline V and J ends were trimmed by 0 bases and 4 bases, with 12 bases remaining between them. In DNA, the CDR3 is TGTGCCACCAGCAGAGAGGCAGGGACTGGCACTGAAGCTTTCTTT. Translating it yields CATSREAGTGTEAFF.

CDR3 sequence (DNA): TGTGCCAGCAGTTACCGCGGACTAGGGGGAAACATTCAGTACTTC. Its translation is CASSYRGLGGNIQYF. The chain recombines TRBV6-5 with TRBJ2-4; possible D gene TRBD2, 7 bases. Germline V gene data show CDR1 as MNHEY and CDR2 as SVGAGI. V lost 2 bases, J lost 6 bases, and 14 bases lay in between. The CDR3 is 15 amino acids.

The genes are TRBV7-3 and TRBJ1-1; a weak D match, TRBD1 (6 bases). V gave up 2 bases and J gave up 0 bases, with 10 bases separating them. CDR3 length: 15 amino acids. Germline assignment: CDR1 SGHTA and CDR2 FQGTGA. This chain's CDR3 is CASSLEGELNTEAFF. The CDR3 DNA follows: TGTGCCAGCAGCTTAGAGGGGGAATTGAACACTGAAGCTTTCTTT.